This T cell receptor beta chain was sequenced during a study of blood T cell repertoires in COVID-19. The V gene's germline CDR1 is SGHVS and CDR2 FQNEAQ. This CDR3 has 15 residues. V dropped 4 bases and J dropped 6 bases, with 15 bases sitting between them. Some clones are missing from TCRdb's copy, which holds only in-frame ones; the method was immunoSEQ multiplex PCR. The table includes about 84,000 clones, 83% detected once. The sequence was collected from a man at least 80 years old with active or convalescent COVID-19. Sequenced input: peripheral blood. This chain uses TRBV7-8 with TRBJ2-2, with D possibly being TRBD2 (5 bases). The CDR3 DNA reads as TGTGCCAGCAGCTCATGGACTGTCGGGCCCGGGGAGCTGTTTTTT. This encodes CASSSWTVGPGELFF.